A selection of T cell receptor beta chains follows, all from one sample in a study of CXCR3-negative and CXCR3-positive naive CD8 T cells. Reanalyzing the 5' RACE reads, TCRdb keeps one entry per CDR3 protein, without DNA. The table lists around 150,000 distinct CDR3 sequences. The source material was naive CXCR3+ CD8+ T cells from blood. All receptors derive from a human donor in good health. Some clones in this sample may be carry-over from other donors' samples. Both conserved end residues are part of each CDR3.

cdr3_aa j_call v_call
CASRDYPNTGELFF TRBJ2-2 TRBV2
CASSLNGGVHNEQFF TRBJ2-1 TRBV7-3
CASRPPWDRESYNEQFF TRBJ2-1 TRBV12-3/TRBV12-4
CASSWTNTGELFF TRBJ2-2 TRBV27
CSVGGVYEQYF TRBJ2-7 TRBV29-1
CASSLDLARTDTQYF TRBJ2-3 TRBV11-2
CASSLTTSGGLSSYNEQFF TRBJ2-1 TRBV5-1
CASSQDLGLAGGKAKNIQYF TRBJ2-4 TRBV4-1
CASSFETGGDYEQYF TRBJ2-7 TRBV7-9
CASSQEELMNTEAFF TRBJ1-1 TRBV4-1
CSAGGDVGYTF TRBJ1-2 TRBV29-1
CASSQGTGYEQYF TRBJ2-7 TRBV4-1
CSATTGTALADTQYF TRBJ2-3 TRBV20-1
CASSEGLAGTPLEQYF TRBJ2-7 TRBV5-1
CASSLENYRGLVTEAFF TRBJ1-1 TRBV5-1
CSARNRAFSYEQYF TRBJ2-7 TRBV20-1
CASSLRQGFYNEQFF TRBJ2-1 TRBV6-5
CASSYSLRGRQETQYF TRBJ2-5 TRBV7-3
CASSLGPGTGSYF TRBJ2-4 TRBV4-3
CASSLGLAPSSYEQYF TRBJ2-7 TRBV12-3/TRBV12-4
CASSPQGAGNSPLHF TRBJ1-6 TRBV7-2
CASSLGSTGGSATGELFF TRBJ2-2 TRBV5-5
CASSLGTGLPSYNEQFF TRBJ2-1 TRBV27
CASSPNGGGLYGYTF TRBJ1-2 TRBV18
CASSPRSLAGGPGDTQYF TRBJ2-3 TRBV6-5
CASSKTGTGELFF TRBJ2-2 TRBV7-9
CASRLAWTGDEQFF TRBJ2-1 TRBV27
CSVEIWGSGDTEAFF TRBJ1-1 TRBV29-1
CASSWTSGRNPTYEQYF TRBJ2-7 TRBV7-9
CAISGWDRTSKDYGYTF TRBJ1-2 TRBV10-3
CSARDLEGHQPQHF TRBJ1-5 TRBV20-1
CASTSASGSRDTQYF TRBJ2-3 TRBV28
CASSARLEGTRETQYF TRBJ2-5 TRBV9
CASSPRTPAYEQYF TRBJ2-7 TRBV28
CASSLVDRVTDTQYF TRBJ2-3 TRBV7-9
CASSPPGLFSYNEQFF TRBJ2-1 TRBV7-7
CASSQVSLREQYF TRBJ2-7 TRBV4-1
CASSIRDSSYEQYF TRBJ2-7 TRBV19
CASSIVGASYEQYF TRBJ2-7 TRBV19
CSAPVLIGAGAFF TRBJ1-1 TRBV20-1
CSAREGGTEAFF TRBJ1-1 TRBV20-1
CASSSGIAYEQYF TRBJ2-7 TRBV27
CATSKGTEVGGYTF TRBJ1-2 TRBV15
CASSPSGQGYYEQYF TRBJ2-7 TRBV7-6
CASSLSRDRQRGINEQFF TRBJ2-1 TRBV7-3
CASRWGLAGSGELFF TRBJ2-2 TRBV5-6
CASSSPAAPSTDTQYF TRBJ2-3 TRBV12-3/TRBV12-4
CSVEGGAAKNIQYF TRBJ2-4 TRBV29-1
CASSLAALATSYNEQFF TRBJ2-1 TRBV11-2
CASRGGTPYNEQFF TRBJ2-1 TRBV28
CASSYGLAGIQYF TRBJ2-4 TRBV6-2/TRBV6-3
CASSLTSFYEQYF TRBJ2-7 TRBV12-3/TRBV12-4
CASTGTAYNEQFF TRBJ2-1 TRBV19
CSVDRPNQETQYF TRBJ2-5 TRBV29-1
CSVGTGVETQYF TRBJ2-5 TRBV29-1